The 6 T cell receptor beta chains below come from one sample, sequenced in a study of shared clonotypes between healthy human individuals. Libraries were prepared by immunoSEQ multiplex PCR; TCRdb keeps only in-frame clonotypes and omits some of them. The sample has about 2 million clones, 85% to 95% seen once. The sample consisted of naive CD4+ T cells sorted from blood. The sample's subset: CD45RA+ positively selected. The source is a man aged 18 to 29 in good health.

The DNA of the CDR3 is TGCGCCAGCAGCTTGGAACCTGGGGCCCGAGAGACCCAGTACTTC. Its protein product is CASSLEPGARETQYF. The V and J genes are TRBV5-1 and TRBJ2-5, with D possibly matching TRBD1 (5 bases). Trimming left V 0 bases short and J 4 bases short, with 13 bases between. In germline, CDR1 is SGHRS, CDR2 YFSETQ. The CDR3 covers 15 residues.

Comments on this clone: This same CDR3 is encoded by further DNA sequences in the sample. This chain links TRBV28 with TRBJ2-3; either TRBD1 or TRBD2 may fit D (5 bases each). Trimming took off 3 bases at V and 1 base at J, with 5 bases between the two ends. The CDR3 length is 13 residues. CDR1 is MDHEN and CDR2 is SYDVKM in the germline V gene. CDR3 sequence reads: CASSLGGTDTQYF. For the CDR3, the DNA is TGTGCCAGCAGTTTGGGGGGCACAGATACGCAGTATTTT.

This clone was observed once. The chain joins TRBV11-2 to TRBJ2-7; D remains ambiguous. Germline V gene sequence: CDR1 SGHAT, CDR2 FQNNGV. There are 12 residues in the CDR3. With 3 bases removed from V and 5 bases from J, the gap between germline ends came to 8 bases. The CDR3 coding sequence is TGTGCCAGCAGCTTTGCAGTCAACGAGCAGTACTTC. It yields the protein CASSFAVNEQYF.

This chain links TRBV5-4 with TRBJ1-6; D call uncertain. Germline CDR1 SGHNT, CDR2 YYREEE (reference sequence). With 4 bases removed from V and 3 bases from J, the gap between germline ends came to 11 bases. The CDR3 is 15 amino acids. The CDR3 is CASSLRTGYNSPLHF. As DNA, the CDR3 is TGTGCCAGCAGCCTCCGGACGGGCTATAATTCACCCCTCCACTTT.

The chain is built from TRBV15 and TRBJ2-1; D could derive from TRBD1 or TRBD2 (5 bases each). Between the trimmed V and J ends, which lost 3 bases and 3 bases, there was a span of 9 bases. Germline CDR1 and CDR2: LNHNV and YYDKDF (reference sequence). The CDR3 runs to 14 residues. The CDR3 DNA follows: TGTGCCACCAGCAGTTGGGACGTCTACAATGAGCAGTTCTTC. Protein: CATSSWDVYNEQFF.

This chain uses TRBV5-1 with TRBJ2-3; TRBD2 aligns across 10 bases. Germline-derived CDR1 and CDR2 are SGHRS and YFSETQ. The CDR3 sequence is 14 residues long. V lost 6 bases, J lost 3 bases, and 4 bases stayed unmatched. CDR3 in DNA: TGCGCCAGCAACCCACTAGCGGGAACAGATACGCAGTATTTT. Its translation is CASNPLAGTDTQYF. The full variable domain, completed using reference TRBV5-1 and TRBJ2-3, is KAGVTQTPRYLIKTRGQQVTLSCSPISGHRSVSWYQQTPGQGLQFLFEYFSETQRNKGNFPGRFSGRQFSNSRSEMNVSTLELGDSALYLCASNPLAGTDTQYFGPGTRLTVL.